This TCR beta chain was documented in a study of technical replicates of blood from a few donors. Clones were sequenced by immunoSEQ multiplex PCR, and TCRdb holds only the in-frame ones, with some missing. The table shows approximately 92,000 clones, with about 96% occurring only once. The CDR3 is made up of 15 amino acids. Per the germline V gene, CDR1 is MGHRA and CDR2 is YSYEKL. The J segment lost 4 bases and the V segment lost 4 bases, leaving 10 bases of the junction unmatched. Material for sequencing was T cells isolated from PBMCs. The gene calls are TRBV4-1 and TRBJ2-7; 7 nucleotides align to TRBD2. This clonotype was obtained from a human donor in good health. The CDR3 region is CASSRRAGAVYEQYF. In DNA, the CDR3 is TGCGCCAGCAGCCGGCGGGCGGGAGCTGTATACGAGCAGTACTTC.